The T cell receptor beta chain under discussion was sequenced for a study of T cells in Graves' hyperthyroidism and ophthalmopathy. Looking at the study overall: Pretreatment peripheral blood was obtained at initial diagnosis.

Uncontrolled infection, other autoimmune disease, pregnancy or lactation disqualified patients from enrolment. Overall study results and limits: Blood also contained most expanded thyroid clonotypes above 0.001. For ophthalmopathy, model prediction preceded onset by a median roughly 5.9 months.

This clonotype was counted many times. Its antigen is undetermined. Amplified TCR beta CDR3 regions derived from RNA transcripts. A first-round RT-PCR of the TCR CDR3 used the HTBI primer set. TCRdb processed the multiplex PCR reads anew with MiXCR; each CDR3 protein has one entry. The sample holds nearly 750,000 distinct CDR3 sequences, 35% seen once. The specimen was blood. The sequence was collected from a woman between 40 and 50 years old with Graves' hyperthyroidism.

The CDR3, as DNA: TGTGCCAGCAGCGTATCATCCGGGTCGGATGGCTACACCTTC. Protein product: CASSVSSGSDGYTF. V usage is TRBV9 and J usage is TRBJ1-2, with D uncertain. Germline-derived CDR1 and CDR2 are SGDLS and YYNGEE. This CDR3 has 14 amino acids. V lost 1 base to trimming and J lost 6 bases, with 13 bases between them.